In its sample, the clone carrying this T cell receptor (beta chain) was seen many times. Its antigen is unknown. The data were taken from a study of T cells in Graves' hyperthyroidism and ophthalmopathy. The CDR3 regions of TCR beta were amplified from RNA transcripts. The study used the HTBI primer set for a first-round RT-PCR of the TCR CDR3. TCRdb analysed the multiplex PCR reads with MiXCR anew, one entry per CDR3 protein. The table includes fewer than 650,000 distinct CDR3 sequences, roughly 14% detected once. Study-wide points: Ophthalmopathy was separated from stable hyperthyroidism by a 13 V-J model.

The sequence was obtained from a woman in her twenties or thirties with Graves' hyperthyroidism that later progressed to Graves' ophthalmopathy. The sample was blood.

The DNA for the CDR3 is TGTGCCTGGTGCCGGGCAGGGGGCAATCAGCCCCAGCATTTT. Residues: CAWCRAGGNQPQHF. The chain employs TRBV30 and TRBJ1-5; possibly TRBD1 for D (6 bases). Germline lookup yields CDR1 GTSNPN and CDR2 SVGIG (reference sequence). This CDR3 has 14 residues. Trimming left V 5 bases short and J 2 bases short, with 13 bases between.